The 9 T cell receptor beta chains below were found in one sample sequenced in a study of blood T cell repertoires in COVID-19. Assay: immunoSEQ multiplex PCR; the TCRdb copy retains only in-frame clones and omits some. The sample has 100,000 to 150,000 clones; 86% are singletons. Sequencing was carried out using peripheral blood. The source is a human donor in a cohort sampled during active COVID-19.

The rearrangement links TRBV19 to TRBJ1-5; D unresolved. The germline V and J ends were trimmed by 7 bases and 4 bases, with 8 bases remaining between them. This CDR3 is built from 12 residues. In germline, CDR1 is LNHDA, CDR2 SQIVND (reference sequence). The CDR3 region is CASNRWNQPQHF. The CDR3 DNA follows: TGTGCCAGTAATCGGTGGAATCAGCCCCAGCATTTT.

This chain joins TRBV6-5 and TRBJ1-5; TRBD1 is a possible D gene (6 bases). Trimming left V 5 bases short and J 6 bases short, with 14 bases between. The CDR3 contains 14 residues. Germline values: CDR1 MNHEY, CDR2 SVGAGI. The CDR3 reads CASSPQGMGQPQHF. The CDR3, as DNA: TGTGCCAGCAGTCCACAGGGAATGGGTCAGCCCCAGCATTTT.

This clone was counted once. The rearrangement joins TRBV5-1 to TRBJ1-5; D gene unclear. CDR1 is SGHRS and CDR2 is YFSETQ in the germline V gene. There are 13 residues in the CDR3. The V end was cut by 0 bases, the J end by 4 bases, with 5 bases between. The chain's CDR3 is CASSLDGNQPQHF. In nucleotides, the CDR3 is TGCGCCAGCAGCTTGGACGGGAATCAGCCCCAGCATTTT.

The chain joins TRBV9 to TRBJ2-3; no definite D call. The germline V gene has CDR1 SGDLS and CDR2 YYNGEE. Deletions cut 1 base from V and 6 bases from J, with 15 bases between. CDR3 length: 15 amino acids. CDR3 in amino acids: CASSVTPLGLDTQYF. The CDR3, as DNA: TGTGCCAGCAGCGTAACCCCCCTAGGCCTCGATACGCAGTATTTT.

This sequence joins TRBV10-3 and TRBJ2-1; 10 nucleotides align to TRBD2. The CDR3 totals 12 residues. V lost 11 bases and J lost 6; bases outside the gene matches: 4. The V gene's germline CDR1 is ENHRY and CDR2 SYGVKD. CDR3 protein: CASSSGGNEQFF. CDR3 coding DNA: TGTGCCTCCTCTAGCGGGGGCAATGAGCAGTTCTTC.

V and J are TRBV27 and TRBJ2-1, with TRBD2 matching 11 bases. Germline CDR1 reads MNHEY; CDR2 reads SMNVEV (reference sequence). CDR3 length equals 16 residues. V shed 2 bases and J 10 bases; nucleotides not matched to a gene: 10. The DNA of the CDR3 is TGTGCCAGCAGTTTAATTGGAAGGACTAGCGGGCTAGAGCAGTTCTTC. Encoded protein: CASSLIGRTSGLEQFF.

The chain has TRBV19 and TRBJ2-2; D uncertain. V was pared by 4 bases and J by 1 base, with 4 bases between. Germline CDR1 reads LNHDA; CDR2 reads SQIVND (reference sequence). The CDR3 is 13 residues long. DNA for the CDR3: TGTGCCAGTAGTAACAGGAACACCGGGGAGCTGTTTTTT. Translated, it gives CASSNRNTGELFF.

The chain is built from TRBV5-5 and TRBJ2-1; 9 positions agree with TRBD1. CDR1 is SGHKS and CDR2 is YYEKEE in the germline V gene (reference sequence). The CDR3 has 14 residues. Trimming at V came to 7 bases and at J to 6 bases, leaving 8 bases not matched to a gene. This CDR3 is CASLRGTGTNEQFF. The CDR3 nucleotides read TGTGCCAGCCTACGAGGGACAGGGACCAATGAGCAGTTCTTC.

DNA of the CDR3: TGTGCCAGCAGTTACGGCAGGGCCTACGGTACAGATACGCAGTATTTT. Protein: CASSYGRAYGTDTQYF. This chain connects TRBV6-2 or TRBV6-3 to TRBJ2-3; possibly TRBD1 for D (5 bases). The V end was cut by 2 bases, the J end by 3 bases, with 15 bases between. The CDR3 is made up of 16 amino acids. The germline CDR1 and CDR2 sequences are MNHEY and SVGEGT.